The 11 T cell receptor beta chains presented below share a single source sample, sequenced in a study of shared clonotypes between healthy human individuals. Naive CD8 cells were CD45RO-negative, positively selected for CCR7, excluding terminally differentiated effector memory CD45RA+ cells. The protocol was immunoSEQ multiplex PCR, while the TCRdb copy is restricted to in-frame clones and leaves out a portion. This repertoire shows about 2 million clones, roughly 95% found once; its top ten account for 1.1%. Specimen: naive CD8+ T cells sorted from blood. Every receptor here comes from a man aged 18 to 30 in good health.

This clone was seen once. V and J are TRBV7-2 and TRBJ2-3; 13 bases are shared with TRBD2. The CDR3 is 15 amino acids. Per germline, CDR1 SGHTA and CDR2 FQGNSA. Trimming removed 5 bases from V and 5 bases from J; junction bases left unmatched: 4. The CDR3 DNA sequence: TGTGCCAGCAGCCTACTAGCGGGAGGGCGAGATACGCAGTATTTT. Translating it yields CASSLLAGGRDTQYF. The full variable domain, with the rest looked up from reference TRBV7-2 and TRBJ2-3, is GAGVSQSPSNKVTEKGKDVELRCDPISGHTALYWYRQSLGQGLEFLIYFQGNSAPDKSGLPSDRFSAERTGGSVSTLTIQRTQQEDSAVYLCASSLLAGGRDTQYFGPGTRLTVL.

CDR3 DNA: TGTGCCAGCAGTCGTCAGGGGACCACAGATACGCAGTATTTT. Its translation is CASSRQGTTDTQYF. V and J are TRBV27 and TRBJ2-3, with D tentatively TRBD1 (6 bases). Germline values: CDR1 MNHEY, CDR2 SMNVEV (reference sequence). The CDR3 extends over 14 amino acids. V gave up 5 bases and J gave up 2 bases, with 11 bases separating them.

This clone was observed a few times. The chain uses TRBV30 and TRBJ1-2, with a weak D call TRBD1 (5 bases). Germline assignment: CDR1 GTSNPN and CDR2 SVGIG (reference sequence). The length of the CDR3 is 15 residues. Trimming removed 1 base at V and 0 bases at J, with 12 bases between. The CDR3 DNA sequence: TGTGCCTGGAGTGGGGGGGTGGAGGCTAACTATGGCTACACCTTC. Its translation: CAWSGGVEANYGYTF.

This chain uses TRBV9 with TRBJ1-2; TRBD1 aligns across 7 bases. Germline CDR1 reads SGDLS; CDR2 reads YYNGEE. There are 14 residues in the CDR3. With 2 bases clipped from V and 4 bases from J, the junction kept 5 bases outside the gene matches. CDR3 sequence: CASSVGGQIYGYTF. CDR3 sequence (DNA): TGTGCCAGCAGCGTGGGGGGACAGATCTATGGCTACACCTTC.

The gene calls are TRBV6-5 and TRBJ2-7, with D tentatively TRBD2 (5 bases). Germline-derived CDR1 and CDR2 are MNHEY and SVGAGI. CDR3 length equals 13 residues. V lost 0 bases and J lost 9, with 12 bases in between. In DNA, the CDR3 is TGTGCCAGCAGTTACTCGGAGGACTTGGGGCAGTACTTC. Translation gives CASSYSEDLGQYF.

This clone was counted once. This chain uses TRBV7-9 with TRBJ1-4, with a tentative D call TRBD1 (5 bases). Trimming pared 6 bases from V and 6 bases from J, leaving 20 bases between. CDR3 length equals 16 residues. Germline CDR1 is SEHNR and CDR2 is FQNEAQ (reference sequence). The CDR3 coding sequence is TGTGCCAGCAGATACGAGGCCGGGGGGACGGATGAAAAACTGTTTTTT. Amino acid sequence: CASRYEAGGTDEKLFF.

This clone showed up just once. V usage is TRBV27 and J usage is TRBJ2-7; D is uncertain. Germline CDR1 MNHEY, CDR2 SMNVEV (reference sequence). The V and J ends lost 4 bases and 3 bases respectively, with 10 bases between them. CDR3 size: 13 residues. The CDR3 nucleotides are TGTGCCAGCAGTTCGAAGGCTAACTACGAGCAGTACTTC. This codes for CASSSKANYEQYF.

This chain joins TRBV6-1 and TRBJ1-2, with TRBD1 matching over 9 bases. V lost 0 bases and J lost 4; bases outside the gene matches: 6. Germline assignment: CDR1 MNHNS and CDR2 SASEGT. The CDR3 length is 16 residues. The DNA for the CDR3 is TGTGCCAGCAGTGAAGCGGGACAGGGAACGAGCTATGGCTACACCTTC. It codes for CASSEAGQGTSYGYTF.

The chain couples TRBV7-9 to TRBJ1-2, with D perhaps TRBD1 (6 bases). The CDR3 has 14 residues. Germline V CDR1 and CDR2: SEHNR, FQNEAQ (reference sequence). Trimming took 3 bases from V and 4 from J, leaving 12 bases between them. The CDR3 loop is CASSFPSGVYGYTF. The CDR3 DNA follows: TGTGCCAGCAGCTTCCCCTCAGGGGTCTATGGCTACACCTTC.

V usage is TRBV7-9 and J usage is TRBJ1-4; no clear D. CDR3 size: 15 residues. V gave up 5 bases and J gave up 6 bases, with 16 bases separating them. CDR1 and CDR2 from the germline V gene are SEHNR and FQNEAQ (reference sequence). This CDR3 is CASSQTWASDEKLFF. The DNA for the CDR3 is TGTGCCAGCAGCCAGACGTGGGCCTCGGATGAAAAACTGTTTTTT.

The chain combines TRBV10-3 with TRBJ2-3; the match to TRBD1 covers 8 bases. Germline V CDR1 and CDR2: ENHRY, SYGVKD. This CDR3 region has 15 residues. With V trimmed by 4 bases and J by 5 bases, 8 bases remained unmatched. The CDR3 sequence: CAISGGRGPGDTQYF. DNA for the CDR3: TGTGCCATCAGTGGGGGCAGGGGGCCGGGAGATACGCAGTATTTT.